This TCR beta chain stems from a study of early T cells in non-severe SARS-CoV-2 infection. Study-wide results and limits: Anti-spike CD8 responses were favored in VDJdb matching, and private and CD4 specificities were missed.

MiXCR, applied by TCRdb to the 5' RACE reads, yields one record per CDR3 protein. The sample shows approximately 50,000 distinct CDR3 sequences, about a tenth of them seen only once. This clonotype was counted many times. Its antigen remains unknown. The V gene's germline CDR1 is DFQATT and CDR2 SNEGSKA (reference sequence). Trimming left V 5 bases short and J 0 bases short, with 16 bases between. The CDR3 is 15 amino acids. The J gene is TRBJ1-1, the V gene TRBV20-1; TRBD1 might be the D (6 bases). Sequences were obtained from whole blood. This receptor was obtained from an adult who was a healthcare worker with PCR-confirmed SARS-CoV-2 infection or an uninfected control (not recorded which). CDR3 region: CSAYSRGAMNTEAFF. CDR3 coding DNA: TGCAGTGCTTACTCGAGGGGGGCAATGAACACTGAAGCTTTCTTT.